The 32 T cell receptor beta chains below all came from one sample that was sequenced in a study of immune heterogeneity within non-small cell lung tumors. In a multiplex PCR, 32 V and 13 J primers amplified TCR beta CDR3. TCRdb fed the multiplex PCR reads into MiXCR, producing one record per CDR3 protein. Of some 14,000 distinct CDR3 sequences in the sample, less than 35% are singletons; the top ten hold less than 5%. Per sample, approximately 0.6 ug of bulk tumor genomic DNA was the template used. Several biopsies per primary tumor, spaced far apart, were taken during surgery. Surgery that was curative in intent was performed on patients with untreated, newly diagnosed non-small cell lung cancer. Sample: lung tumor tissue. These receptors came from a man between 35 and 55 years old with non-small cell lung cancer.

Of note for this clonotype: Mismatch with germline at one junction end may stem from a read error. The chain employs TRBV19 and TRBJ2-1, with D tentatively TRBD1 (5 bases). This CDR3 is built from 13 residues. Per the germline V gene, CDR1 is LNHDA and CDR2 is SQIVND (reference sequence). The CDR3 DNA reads TGTGCCAGTAGTCGACAGTTTGGGAATGAGAAGTTCTTC. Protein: CASSRQFGNEKFF.

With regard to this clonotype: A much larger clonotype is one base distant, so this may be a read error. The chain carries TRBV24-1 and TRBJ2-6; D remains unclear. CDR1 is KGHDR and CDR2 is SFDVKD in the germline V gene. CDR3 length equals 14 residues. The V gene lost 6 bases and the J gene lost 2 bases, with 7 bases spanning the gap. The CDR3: CATSPTAGANVLTF. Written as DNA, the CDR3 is TGTGCCACCAGTCCCACGGCTGGGGCCAACGTCCTGACTTTC.

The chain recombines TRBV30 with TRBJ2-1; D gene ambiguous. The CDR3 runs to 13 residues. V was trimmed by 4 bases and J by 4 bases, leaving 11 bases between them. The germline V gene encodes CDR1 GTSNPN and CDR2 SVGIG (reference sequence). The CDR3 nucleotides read TGTGCCTGGACCGTCCATGAGTACAATGAGCAGTTCTTC. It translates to CAWTVHEYNEQFF.

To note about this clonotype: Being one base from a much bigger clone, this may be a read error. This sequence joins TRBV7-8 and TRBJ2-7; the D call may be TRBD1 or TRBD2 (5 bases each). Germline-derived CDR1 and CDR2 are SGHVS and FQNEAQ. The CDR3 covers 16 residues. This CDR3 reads CGSSSERVGATYEQYF. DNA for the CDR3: TGTGGCAGCAGCTCAGAACGGGTCGGGGCCACCTACGAGCAGTACTTC.

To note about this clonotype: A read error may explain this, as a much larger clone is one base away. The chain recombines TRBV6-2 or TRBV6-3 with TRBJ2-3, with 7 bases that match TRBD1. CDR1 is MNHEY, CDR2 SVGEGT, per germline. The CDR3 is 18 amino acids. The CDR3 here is CASSSKQGFGYTTDTKYF. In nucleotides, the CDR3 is TGTGCCAGCAGTTCGAAACAGGGGTTCGGCTATACCACAGATACGAAGTATTTT.

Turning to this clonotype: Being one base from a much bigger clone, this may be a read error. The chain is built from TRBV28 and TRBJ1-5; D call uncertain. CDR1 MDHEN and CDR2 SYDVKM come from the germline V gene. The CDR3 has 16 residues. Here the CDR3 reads CASSPWREFGNQPQNF. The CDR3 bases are TGTGCCAGCAGTCCATGGCGGGAGTTCGGCAATCAGCCCCAGAATTTT.

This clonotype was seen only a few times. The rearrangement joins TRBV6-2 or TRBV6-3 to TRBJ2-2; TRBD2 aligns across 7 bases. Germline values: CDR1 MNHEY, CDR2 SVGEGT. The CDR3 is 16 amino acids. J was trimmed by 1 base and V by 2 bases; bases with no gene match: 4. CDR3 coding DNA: TGTGCCAGCAGTTACGGGGGGGTTATGAACACCGGGGAGCTGTTTTTT. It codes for CASSYGGVMNTGELFF.

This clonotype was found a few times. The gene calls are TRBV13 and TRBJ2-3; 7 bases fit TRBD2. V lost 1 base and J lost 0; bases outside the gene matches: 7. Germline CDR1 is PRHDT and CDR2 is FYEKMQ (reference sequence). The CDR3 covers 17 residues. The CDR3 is CASSLATRGESTDTQYF. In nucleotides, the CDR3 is TGTGCCAGCAGCTTAGCGACTCGGGGGGAGAGCACAGATACGCAGTATTTT.

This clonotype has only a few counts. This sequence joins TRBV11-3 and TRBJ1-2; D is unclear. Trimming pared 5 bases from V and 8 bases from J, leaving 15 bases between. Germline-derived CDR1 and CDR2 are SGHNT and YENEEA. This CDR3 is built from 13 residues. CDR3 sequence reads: CASSPAPGWGYTF. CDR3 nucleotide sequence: TGTGCCAGCAGCCCAGCGCCCGGCTGGGGCTACACCTTC.

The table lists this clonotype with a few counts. The CDR3 reads CASSFNSGENSPLHF. DNA for the CDR3: TGTGCCAGCAGCTTCAATTCTGGGGAAAATTCACCCCTCCACTTT. The genes are TRBV7-9 and TRBJ1-6; no clear D gene. Germline V CDR1 and CDR2: SEHNR, FQNEAQ (reference sequence). V lost 3 bases and J lost 7, with 13 bases in between. The length of the CDR3 is 15 residues.

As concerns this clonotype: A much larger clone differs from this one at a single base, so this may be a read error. The CDR3 sequence: CASSYRRDSYSEQFF. The DNA for the CDR3 is TGTGCCAGCAGTTACAGGAGGGACTCCTACAGTGAGCAGTTCTTC. The chain uses TRBV6-2 or TRBV6-3 and TRBJ2-1; a possible D gene is TRBD2 (6 bases). Germline V gene sequence: CDR1 MNHEY, CDR2 SVGEGT. The CDR3 runs to 15 residues.

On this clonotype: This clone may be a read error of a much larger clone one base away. CDR3 nucleotide sequence: TGTGCCAGCATCTTAGGTTGGGGCTCACCGCAGCTCGAGCAGTACTTC. This translates into CASILGWGSPQLEQYF. This chain uses TRBV7-2 with TRBJ2-7, with D perhaps matching TRBD1 (5 bases). This CDR3 is 16 amino acids long. Germline V gives CDR1 SGHTA, CDR2 FQGNSA.

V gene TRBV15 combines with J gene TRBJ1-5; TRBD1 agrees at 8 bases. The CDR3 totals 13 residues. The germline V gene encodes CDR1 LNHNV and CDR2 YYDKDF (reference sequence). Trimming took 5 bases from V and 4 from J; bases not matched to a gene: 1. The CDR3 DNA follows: TGTGCCACCAGCCGGACAGGGAATCAGCCCCAGCATTTT. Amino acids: CATSRTGNQPQHF. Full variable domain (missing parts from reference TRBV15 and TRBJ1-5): DAMVIQNPRYQVTQFGKPVTLSCSQTLNHNVMYWYQQKSSQAPKLLFHYYDKDFNNEADTPDNFQSRRPNTSFCFLDIRSPGLGDTAMYLCATSRTGNQPQHFGDGTRLSIL.

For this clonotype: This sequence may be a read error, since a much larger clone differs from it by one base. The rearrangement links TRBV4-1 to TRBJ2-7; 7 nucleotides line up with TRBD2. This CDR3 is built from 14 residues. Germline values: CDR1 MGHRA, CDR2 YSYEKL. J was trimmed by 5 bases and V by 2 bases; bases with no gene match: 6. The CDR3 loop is CASSQPGLSDEQYF. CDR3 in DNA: TGCGCCAGCAGCCAACCGGGACTATCGGACGAGCAGTACTTC.

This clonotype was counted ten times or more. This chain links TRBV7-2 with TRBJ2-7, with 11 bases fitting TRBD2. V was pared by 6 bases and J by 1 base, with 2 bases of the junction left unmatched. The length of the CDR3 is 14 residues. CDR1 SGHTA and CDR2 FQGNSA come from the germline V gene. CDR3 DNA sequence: TGTGCCAGCAGGTCTAGCGGGGGGTCCTACGAGCAGTACTTC. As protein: CASRSSGGSYEQYF.

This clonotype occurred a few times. CDR3 sequence: CASSQDGRAADTQYF. The CDR3 bases are TGCGCCAGCAGCCAAGACGGGAGGGCGGCAGATACGCAGTATTTT. The chain uses TRBV4-3 and TRBJ2-3, with 8 positions matching TRBD2. CDR1 is LGHNA and CDR2 is YSLEER in the germline V gene. J lost 4 bases, V lost 0 bases, and 3 bases had no gene match. The CDR3 runs 15 residues.

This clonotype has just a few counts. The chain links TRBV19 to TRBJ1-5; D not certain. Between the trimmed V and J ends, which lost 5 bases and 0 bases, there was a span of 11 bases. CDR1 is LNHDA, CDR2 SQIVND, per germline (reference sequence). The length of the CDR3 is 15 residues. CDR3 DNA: TGTGCCAGTAGTTCGGTCAGGAATAGCAATCAGCCCCAGCATTTT. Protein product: CASSSVRNSNQPQHF.

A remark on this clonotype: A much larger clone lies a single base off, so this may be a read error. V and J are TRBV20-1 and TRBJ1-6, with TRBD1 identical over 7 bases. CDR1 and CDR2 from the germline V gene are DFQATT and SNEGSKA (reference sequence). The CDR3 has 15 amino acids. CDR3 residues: CRAREGDSNNSPLHF. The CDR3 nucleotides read TGCAGAGCTAGAGAGGGGGACAGTAATAATTCACCCCTCCACTTT.

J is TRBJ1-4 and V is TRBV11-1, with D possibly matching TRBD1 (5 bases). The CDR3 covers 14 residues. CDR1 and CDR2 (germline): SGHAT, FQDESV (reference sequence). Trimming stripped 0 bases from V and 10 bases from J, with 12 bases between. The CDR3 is CASSLAGTSAKLFF. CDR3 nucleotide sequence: TGTGCCAGCAGCTTAGCCGGGACGAGCGCAAAACTGTTTTTT.

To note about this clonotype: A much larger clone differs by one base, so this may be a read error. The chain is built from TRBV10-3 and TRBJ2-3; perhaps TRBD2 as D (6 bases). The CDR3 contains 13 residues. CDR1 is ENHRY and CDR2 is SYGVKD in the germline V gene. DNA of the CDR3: TGTGCCACCGTGGGACTCCCGGCAGATACGCGGTATTTT. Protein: CATVGLPADTRYF.

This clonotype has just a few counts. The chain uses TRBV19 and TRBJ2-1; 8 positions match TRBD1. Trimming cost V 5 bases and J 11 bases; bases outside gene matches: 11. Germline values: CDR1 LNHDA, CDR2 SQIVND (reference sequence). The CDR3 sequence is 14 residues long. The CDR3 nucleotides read TGTGCCAGTAGTCAGTGGACAGGGACTGGGCAGCAGTTCTTC. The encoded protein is CASSQWTGTGQQFF.

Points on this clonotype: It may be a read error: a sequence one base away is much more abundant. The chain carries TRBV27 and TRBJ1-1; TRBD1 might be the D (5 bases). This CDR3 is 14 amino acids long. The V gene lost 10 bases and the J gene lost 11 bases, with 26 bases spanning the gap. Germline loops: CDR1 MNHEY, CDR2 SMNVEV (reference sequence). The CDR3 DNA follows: TGTGCCACCCGATGGGGCAGTACTTCTCATGACGCTTTCTTT. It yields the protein CATRWGSTSHDAFF.

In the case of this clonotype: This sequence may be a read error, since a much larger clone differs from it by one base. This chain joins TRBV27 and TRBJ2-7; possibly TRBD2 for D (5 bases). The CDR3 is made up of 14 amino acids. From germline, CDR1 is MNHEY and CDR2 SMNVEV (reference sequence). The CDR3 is CARSFGLASYEQYF. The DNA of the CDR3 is TGTGCCAGAAGTTTCGGACTGGCCTCCTACGAGCAGTACTTC.

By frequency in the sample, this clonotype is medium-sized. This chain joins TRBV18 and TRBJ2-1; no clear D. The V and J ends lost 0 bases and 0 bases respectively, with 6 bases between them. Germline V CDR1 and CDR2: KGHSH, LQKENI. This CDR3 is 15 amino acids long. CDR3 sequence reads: CASSPPASSYNEQFF. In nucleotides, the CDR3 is TGTGCCAGCTCACCACCCGCTAGCTCCTACAATGAGCAGTTCTTC.

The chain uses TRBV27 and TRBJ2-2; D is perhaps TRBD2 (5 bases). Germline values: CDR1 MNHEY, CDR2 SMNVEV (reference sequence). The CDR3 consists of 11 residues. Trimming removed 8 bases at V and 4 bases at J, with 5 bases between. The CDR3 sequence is CASGSTGELFF. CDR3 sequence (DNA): TGTGCCAGCGGGAGCACCGGGGAGCTGTTTTTT.

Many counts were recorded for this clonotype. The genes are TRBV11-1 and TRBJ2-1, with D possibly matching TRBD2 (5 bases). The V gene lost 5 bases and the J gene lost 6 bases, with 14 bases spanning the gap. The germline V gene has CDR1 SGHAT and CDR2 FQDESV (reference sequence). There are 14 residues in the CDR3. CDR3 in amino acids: CASSPYSGINEQFF. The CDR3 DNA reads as TGTGCCAGCAGCCCATACTCGGGGATCAATGAGCAGTTCTTC.

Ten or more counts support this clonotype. The CDR3 loop reads CAISESKRDSHGYTF. The CDR3 DNA sequence: TGTGCCATCAGTGAGTCGAAACGGGACTCCCATGGCTACACCTTC. The chain is built from TRBV10-3 and TRBJ1-2, with D possibly being TRBD1 (5 bases). Trimming shortened V by 0 bases and J by 6 bases, and 14 bases separated the two germline ends. This CDR3 is 15 amino acids long. Germline V gene lookup returns CDR1 ENHRY and CDR2 SYGVKD.

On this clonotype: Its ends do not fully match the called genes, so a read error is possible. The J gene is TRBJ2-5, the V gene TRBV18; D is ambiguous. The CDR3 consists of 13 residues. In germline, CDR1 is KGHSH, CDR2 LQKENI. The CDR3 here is CATSPRNQETQYF. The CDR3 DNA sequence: TGTGCCACCTCACCCCGGAACCAAGAGACCCAGTACTTC.

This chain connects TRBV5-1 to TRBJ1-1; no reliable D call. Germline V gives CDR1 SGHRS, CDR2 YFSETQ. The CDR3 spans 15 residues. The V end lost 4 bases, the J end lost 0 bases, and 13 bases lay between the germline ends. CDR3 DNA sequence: TGCGCCAGCAGCAGGTACCACGGGCTGAACACTGAAGCTTTCTTT. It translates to CASSRYHGLNTEAFF.

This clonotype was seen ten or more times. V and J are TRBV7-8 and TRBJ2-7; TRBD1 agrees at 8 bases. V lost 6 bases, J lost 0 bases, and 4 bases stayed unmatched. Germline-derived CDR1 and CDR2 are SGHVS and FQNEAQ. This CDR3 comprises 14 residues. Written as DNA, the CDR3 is TGTGCCAGCAGACCGGACAGGGTCTCCTACGAGCAGTACTTC. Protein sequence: CASRPDRVSYEQYF. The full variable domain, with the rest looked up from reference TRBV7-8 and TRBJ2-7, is GAGVSQSPRYKVAKRGQDVALRCDPISGHVSLFWYQQALGQGPEFLTYFQNEAQLDKSGLPSDRFFAERPEGSVSTLKIQRTQQEDSAVYLCASRPDRVSYEQYFGPGTRLTVT.

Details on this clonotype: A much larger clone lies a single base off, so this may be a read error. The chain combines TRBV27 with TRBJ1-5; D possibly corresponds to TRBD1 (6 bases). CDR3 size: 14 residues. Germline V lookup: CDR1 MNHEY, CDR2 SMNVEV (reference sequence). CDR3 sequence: CPSSRLGGNQPQHF. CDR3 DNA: TGTCCCAGCAGTCGGCTAGGGGGAAATCAGCCCCAGCATTTT.

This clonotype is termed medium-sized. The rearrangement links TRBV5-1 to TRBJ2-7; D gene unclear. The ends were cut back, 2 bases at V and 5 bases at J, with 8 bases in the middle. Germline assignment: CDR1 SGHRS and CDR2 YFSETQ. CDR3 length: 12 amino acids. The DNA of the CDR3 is TGCGCCAGCAGCTTATTCCGGGACGAGCAGTACTTC. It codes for CASSLFRDEQYF.